This T cell receptor (beta chain) was obtained from a study of blood T cell repertoires in COVID-19 (dated by TCRdb to the early 2020s). The study in broad terms: The collaborator samples originated in the United States, Italy and Spain and spanned the acute and convalescent phases of COVID-19. The dataset comprised deeply sampled blood TCRbeta repertoires from subjects exposed to, actively infected with, or recovered from COVID-19. The repertoires were made available in a free public database intended to serve as a resource for research on the immune response to SARS-CoV-2. The samples were drawn from the first 160 participants of the ongoing ImmuneRACE study and from over a thousand subjects provided by 6 global collaborators. The sample metadata nearly always contained a de-identified subject ID, COVID-19 status, age in years and sex. The material from the prospective study consisted of cDNA or gDNA derived from T cells, B-cell-depleted T cells, or PBMCs. Where available, HLA class I and class II types were obtained from metadata supplied by the sample provider rather than from assay-based typing. Overall study outcomes, separate from this receptor: Clinical and demographic metadata were provided uncurated, with the amount varying by source and participant.

TCRbeta CDR3 regions were amplified from genomic DNA using the immunoSEQ Assay, a bias-controlled multiplex PCR. Per the source publication's procedure: Within the assay, amplification of reference gene primers was used to estimate how many nucleated cells each sample contained. Sequence reads were collapsed and filtered to measure the absolute abundance of every unique TCRbeta CDR3 rearrangement. For each sample, productive Simpson clonality was calculated by taking the square root of Simpson's diversity index across productive rearrangements. The clones in this table, taken by TCRdb from immuneACCESS, are in-frame only. Not every clone is retained; where verified, under half of the shortfall comes from an unresolved V gene, and the cause of the rest is unknown. V and J calls and clone size are as listed in that table; D and trimming were resolved from the DNA. The sample table shows under 150,000 clones, and about 80% are seen once. Jointly, the top ten make up 5% to 7.5% of the sample.

Whole blood was collected in K2EDTA tubes by collaborating institutions according to the institutions' own protocols. For TCRbeta analysis, collaborator samples were shipped as frozen whole blood, as isolated PBMCs, or as DNA extracted from either sample type. On this clone: Its target antigen remains unknown. One base away there is no much larger clone; base qualities are not given.

The cysteine opens and the phenylalanine closes a CDR3 of 17 amino acids. Only the CDR3 DNA is retained, 51 bases long and in frame from the first base. V and J lose 0 bases and 2 bases, and a span of 14 bases separates them. Sequences LNHNV (CDR1) and YYDKDF (CDR2) are obtained from the germline V gene (reference sequence). The V and J segments used are TRBV15 and TRBJ1-5; the D gene cannot be named for sure. The source material was peripheral blood. The sequence was collected from a human donor in a cohort sampled during active COVID-19. The DNA sequence is as follows: TGTGCCACCAGCAGAGATGCGGCCCCGAGGGGCAATCAGCCCCAGCATTTT. It codes for CATSRDAAPRGNQPQHF.